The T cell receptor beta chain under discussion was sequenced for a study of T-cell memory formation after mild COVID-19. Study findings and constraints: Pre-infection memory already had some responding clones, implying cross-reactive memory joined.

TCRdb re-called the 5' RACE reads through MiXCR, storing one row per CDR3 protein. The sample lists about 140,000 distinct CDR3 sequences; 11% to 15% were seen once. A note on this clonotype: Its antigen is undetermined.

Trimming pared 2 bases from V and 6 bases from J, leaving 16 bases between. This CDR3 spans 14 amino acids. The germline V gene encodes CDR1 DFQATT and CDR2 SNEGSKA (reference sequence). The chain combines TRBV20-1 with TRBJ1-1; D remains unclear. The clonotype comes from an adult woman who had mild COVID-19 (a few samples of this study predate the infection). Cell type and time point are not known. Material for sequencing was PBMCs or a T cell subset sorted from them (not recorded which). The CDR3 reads CSARPPDGRAEAFF. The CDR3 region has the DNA TGCAGTGCTAGACCCCCCGACGGGAGGGCTGAAGCTTTCTTT.